This T cell receptor (beta chain) emerged from a study of vaccination and CD4 T cells after COVID-19. Study overall: Each enrolled participant received a two-dose regimen of either BNT162b2 or mRNA-1273 vaccine. Following dose two, a median around 70 days (range 14 to 241) passed before post-vaccine samples were taken. Spike peptides, overlapping and drawn from SARS-CoV-2, HCoV-NL63, HCoV-OC43 and HCoV-229E, were used to stimulate cells.

As regards this clonotype: Its antigen is unknown.

Treatment described: approximately 10-day PBMC culture with coronavirus spike peptide pools or control peptides (ViraFEST assay). With the Oncomine TCR Beta short-read assay, DNA from cultured CD4+ T cells was sequenced. Cultured CD4+ T cells yielded the extracted genomic DNA. TCRdb recomputed calls from the PCR reads with MiXCR, one row per CDR3 protein. This table holds 25,000 or so distinct CDR3 sequences, roughly two thirds found once. This clonotype was sampled from a human donor who received a COVID-19 vaccine. Sequenced here: CD4+ T cells from blood, cultured in vitro, sampled after SARS-CoV-2 vaccination.

For the CDR3, the DNA is TGTGCCAGCAGCCGGGACAGGTTTGAGTATAATTCACCCCTCCACTTT. Translating it yields CASSRDRFEYNSPLHF. The chain recombines TRBV6-2 or TRBV6-3 with TRBJ1-6; 8 bases fit TRBD1. The CDR3 runs to 16 residues. The junction had 8 bases not matched to a gene; V was cut back by 6 bases and J by 4 bases. Germline V gene lookup returns CDR1 MNHEY and CDR2 SVGEGT.